This TCR beta chain was documented in a study of blood T cell repertoires in COVID-19. Study details: PBMCs, B-cell-depleted T cells, or T cells provided the cDNA or gDNA that made up the material.

Clones were read by immunoSEQ multiplex PCR, and TCRdb kept only the in-frame ones, dropping some. The data hold more than 200,000 clones, with 80% to 90% observed a single time. Germline V lookup: CDR1 MNHNS, CDR2 SASEGT. V lost 3 bases and J lost 4, with 8 bases in between. The CDR3 covers 13 residues. The receptor was isolated from a man aged 50 to 59 with acute or convalescent COVID-19. Sequenced material: peripheral blood. This chain uses TRBV6-1 with TRBJ2-3, with D perhaps TRBD1 (5 bases). This CDR3 is CASSDQGADTQYF. Here the CDR3 DNA reads TGTGCCAGCAGTGATCAGGGCGCAGATACGCAGTATTTT.